The sequence of this T cell receptor (beta chain) was determined in a study of blood T cell repertoires in COVID-19. Study information: PBMCs, B-cell-depleted T cells, or T cells provided the cDNA or gDNA that made up the material.

Donors were grouped by their self-reported clinical history. CDR1 and CDR2 (germline): KGHSH, LQKENI. Deletions cut 3 bases from V and 2 bases from J, with 22 bases between. The CDR3 has 18 residues. This clone was counted once. Libraries were prepared by immunoSEQ multiplex PCR; TCRdb keeps only in-frame clonotypes and omits some of them. The table shows some 430,000 clones, with 90% occurring only once. The clonotype was recovered from a man aged 18 to 30 who had recovered from COVID-19. Material for sequencing was PBMCs or T cells enriched from blood (not recorded which). The genes are TRBV18 and TRBJ1-1; D call uncertain. The CDR3 region has the DNA TGTGCCAGCTCACCCGGGTCGGCATGGACTGGCGGAAACACTGAAGCTTTCTTT. Residues: CASSPGSAWTGGNTEAFF.